The 8 T cell receptor beta chains below were found in one sample sequenced in a study of metastatic and nonmetastatic thyroid tumors. Not a single patient had been given any form of treatment at any point before undergoing thyroid surgery. TCRdb reprocessed the PCR reads via MiXCR. The sample contains 33,000 or so clones, about 20% of which appear only once. Sample: blood. The receptors were sampled from a female donor with papillary thyroid cancer or a benign thyroid nodule (not recorded which). Some clones in this sample may be carry-over from other donors' samples.

V and J are TRBV7-8 and TRBJ2-7; D possibly corresponds to TRBD2 (5 bases). Germline-derived CDR1 and CDR2 are SGHVS and FQNEAQ. CDR3 size: 15 residues. V shed 4 bases and J shed 3 bases, with 16 bases lying between them. CDR3 in amino acids: CASSSSSRGFYEQYF. The CDR3 DNA sequence: TGTGCCAGCAGCTCCTCCTCCCGGGGATTCTACGAGCAGTACTTC.

In its sample, this clone ranks as medium-sized. The V call is TRBV6-1, the J call TRBJ2-3, with 11 bases lining up with TRBD2. The CDR3 totals 16 residues. Germline loops: CDR1 MNHNS, CDR2 SASEGT. With V trimmed by 7 bases and J by 7 bases, 13 bases remained unmatched. In DNA, the CDR3 is TGTGCCAGCATCTCAATAGCGGGGGGGAATAGGAATACGCAGTATTTT. It codes for CASISIAGGNRNTQYF.

In this sample, this clone turned up many times. DNA of the CDR3: TGTGCCAGCAGCGAGTCCGGGACTAGCGGTTACGAGCAGTACTTC. Protein product: CASSESGTSGYEQYF. The rearrangement uses TRBV9 and TRBJ2-7; 11 bases match TRBD2. V was clipped by 3 bases and J by 4 bases; unmatched bases: 6. CDR3 length: 15 amino acids. In germline, CDR1 is SGDLS, CDR2 YYNGEE.

This clone was picked up many times. This chain connects TRBV27 to TRBJ2-2; D possibly corresponds to TRBD1 (6 bases). Germline values: CDR1 MNHEY, CDR2 SMNVEV (reference sequence). The CDR3 extends over 14 amino acids. Trimming took 5 bases from V and 5 from J, leaving 12 bases between them. CDR3 sequence: CASSPDRQTGELFF. The CDR3 region has the DNA TGTGCCAGCAGTCCCGACAGGCAGACCGGGGAGCTGTTTTTT.

The chain is built from TRBV11-1 and TRBJ2-1; TRBD2 aligns across 7 bases. The CDR3 sequence is 18 residues long. V shed 4 bases, J shed 2 bases, and the junction held 14 bases outside the gene matches. CDR1 is SGHAT, CDR2 FQDESV, per germline (reference sequence). CDR3 amino acids: CASSWSSGGSLTYNEQFF. The CDR3 DNA sequence: TGTGCCAGCAGCTGGTCTAGCGGTGGGTCCTTGACCTACAATGAGCAGTTCTTC.

This chain joins TRBV28 and TRBJ1-2, with D tentatively TRBD1 (5 bases). V lost 4 bases to trimming and J lost 4 bases, with 13 bases between them. This CDR3 is 14 amino acids long. Per the germline V gene, CDR1 is MDHEN and CDR2 is SYDVKM. CDR3 DNA sequence: TGTGCCAGCAGTTCCTGGGACCAGTCCTATGGCTACACCTTC. Protein: CASSSWDQSYGYTF.

V and J are TRBV7-1 and TRBJ1-1, with D uncertain. TRBV7-1 is assigned to the ORF class and has an uncertain function. The CDR3 is made up of 20 amino acids. The V gene lost 3 bases and the J gene lost 2 bases, with 28 bases spanning the gap. The CDR3 region is CASSSGRVPGSIDDNTEAFF. CDR3 coding DNA: TGTGCCAGCAGCTCGGGAAGAGTTCCGGGCAGTATAGATGATAACACTGAAGCTTTCTTT.

Relative to its sample, this clone is medium-sized. This chain uses TRBV6-2 or TRBV6-3 with TRBJ2-5, with a weak D call TRBD2 (5 bases). V shed 2 bases and J shed 5 bases, with 15 bases lying between them. This CDR3 has 15 residues. CDR1 is MNHEY and CDR2 is SVGEGT in the germline V gene. The chain's CDR3 is CASSYTTADVETQYF. The CDR3 nucleotides read TGTGCCAGCAGTTACACCACAGCGGATGTCGAGACCCAGTACTTC.